This TCR beta chain was captured in a study of blood T cell repertoires in COVID-19. Study background: The United States, Italy and Spain provided the acute and convalescent COVID-19 samples. The cDNA or gDNA used as material had been derived from T cells, B-cell-depleted T cells, or PBMCs.

Per the authors' pipeline: For nucleated cells, counts were estimated from reference gene primer amplification. Profiling relied on immunoSEQ multiplex PCR, and the TCRdb table lists in-frame clones only, not all of them. Clonal size and the V and J genes are those of that table, whereas D and trimming came from the DNA. Found here are 200,000 to 250,000 clones, roughly 80% of them singletons; the top ten hold roughly 6%. Germline CDR1 is MRHNA and CDR2 is SNTAGT. The CDR3 spans 14 residues. Deletions cut 6 bases from V and 2 bases from J, with 8 bases between. The source of this sequence is a woman aged 65 to 85 with acute or convalescent COVID-19. The chain recombines TRBV6-4 with TRBJ2-6; the D is unclear. The sequenced material came from peripheral blood. For the CDR3, the DNA is TGTGCCAGCAGCGATGACACTGGGGCCAACGTCCTGACTTTC. This translates into CASSDDTGANVLTF.